This record concerns one TCR beta chain sequence. The data originate from a study of cytomegalovirus exposure and HLA in healthy donors. Study-level background: Most donors, just over 80% of a few hundred genotyped, fell in the Caucasian-associated ancestry cluster.

The CDR3 is 12 amino acids. V lost 4 bases, J lost 7 bases, and 10 bases lay in between. CDR1 MNHEY and CDR2 SMNVEV come from the germline V gene (reference sequence). In the PCR, 60 Vbeta and 13 Jbeta primers were used. The table came from immunoSEQ multiplex PCR; TCRdb's copy has only in-frame clones and leaves some out. The sample has more than 90,000 clones, 81% seen once; the top ten hold roughly 4%. The sequencing input was PBMCs. This sequence originates from a woman in her 70s in good health and CMV-seropositive. V gene TRBV27 combines with J gene TRBJ1-2, with D unresolved. CDR3 in DNA: TGTGCCAGCAGTTCCTATCCGGTTGGCTACACCTTC. It encodes CASSSYPVGYTF.